This passage covers 18 T cell receptor beta chains from one sample sequenced in a study of cytomegalovirus exposure and HLA in healthy donors. The PCR contained 60 Vbeta and 13 Jbeta primers. Using immunoSEQ multiplex PCR, the repertoire was profiled, and TCRdb retains in-frame clones only, with some absent. This repertoire shows 150,000 to 200,000 clones, approximately 83% found once; its top ten account for around 3%. Specimen: PBMCs. The origin of the receptors is a male donor in good health and CMV-seronegative.

The chain employs TRBV2 and TRBJ1-5; 9 bases agree with TRBD1. This CDR3 comprises 14 residues. Germline V gene lookup returns CDR1 SNHLY and CDR2 FYNNEI. V was clipped by 5 bases and J by 5 bases; unmatched bases: 4. The CDR3 nucleotides are TGTGCCAGCAGTTTGGACAGGGGAGATCAGCCCCAGCATTTT. The encoded protein is CASSLDRGDQPQHF.

Within the sample, this clone is medium-sized. The rearrangement joins TRBV6-4 to TRBJ2-3, with 9 bases matching TRBD2. CDR1 MRHNA and CDR2 SNTAGT come from the germline V gene. V shed 0 bases and J 4 bases; nucleotides not matched to a gene: 2. This CDR3 spans 15 amino acids. DNA of the CDR3: TGTGCCAGCAGTGACTCTGCGGGAGGGCCAGATACGCAGTATTTT. Translated: CASSDSAGGPDTQYF.

The V gene is TRBV6-5, the J gene TRBJ1-2, with a weak D call TRBD1 (6 bases). V was clipped by 4 bases and J by 3 bases, with 15 bases between them. Per the germline V gene, CDR1 is MNHEY and CDR2 is SVGAGI. CDR3 length: 15 amino acids. DNA for the CDR3: TGTGCCAGCAGTTCCAGGGGAAGGAGTCACTATGGCTACACCTTC. Encoded protein: CASSSRGRSHYGYTF.

This CDR3 reads CASSLLRDRGNSPLHF. CDR3 coding DNA: TGTGCCAGCAGCTTACTTAGGGACAGGGGGAATTCACCCCTCCACTTT. The J gene is TRBJ1-6, the V gene TRBV7-9; TRBD1 matches at 11 bases. From germline, CDR1 is SEHNR and CDR2 FQNEAQ (reference sequence). This CDR3 is built from 16 residues. V lost 2 bases, J lost 7 bases, and 4 bases stayed unmatched.

CDR3 in amino acids: CASSLELARTGELFF. CDR3 nucleotides: TGTGCCAGCAGCTTAGAACTAGCGCGGACCGGGGAGCTGTTTTTT. The chain combines TRBV7-9 with TRBJ2-2, with 7 nucleotides matching TRBD2. This CDR3 contains 15 residues. From germline, CDR1 is SEHNR and CDR2 FQNEAQ (reference sequence). The ends lost 1 base at V and 5 bases at J; junction bases unmatched: 4.

V usage is TRBV2 and J usage is TRBJ1-6; D is undetermined. Germline-derived CDR1 and CDR2 are SNHLY and FYNNEI. The ends were cut back, 7 bases at V and 2 bases at J, with 6 bases in the middle. The CDR3 has 13 residues. The CDR3 coding sequence is TGTGCCAGCACTAGCGCCTATAATTCACCCCTCCACTTT. It translates to CASTSAYNSPLHF. Variable domain in full (rest from reference TRBV2 and TRBJ1-6): EPEVTQTPSHQVTQMGQEVILRCVPISNHLYFYWYRQILGQKVEFLVSFYNNEISEKSEIFDDQFSVERPDGSNFTLKIRSTKLEDSAMYFCASTSAYNSPLHFGNGTRLTVT.

V usage is TRBV7-2 and J usage is TRBJ2-7; a possible D gene is TRBD2 (6 bases). CDR1 is SGHTA, CDR2 FQGNSA, per germline. The germline V and J ends were trimmed by 6 bases and 3 bases, with 18 bases remaining between them. The CDR3 length is 15 residues. The CDR3 is CASSHSGGTLYEQYF. Here the CDR3 DNA reads TGTGCCAGCAGTCATAGCGGCGGGACGCTCTACGAGCAGTACTTC.

This rearrangement joins TRBV5-1 to TRBJ1-4; 7 positions agree with TRBD1. Germline V gene data show CDR1 as SGHRS and CDR2 as YFSETQ. CDR3 length: 14 amino acids. After removal of 2 bases from V and 3 bases from J, the junction contained 1 base not matched to a gene. CDR3: CASSLDRANEKLFF. CDR3 DNA: TGCGCCAGCAGCTTAGACAGGGCTAATGAAAAACTGTTTTTT. The variable domain in full, completed from reference TRBV5-1 and TRBJ1-4, reads KAGVTQTPRYLIKTRGQQVTLSCSPISGHRSVSWYQQTPGQGLQFLFEYFSETQRNKGNFPGRFSGRQFSNSRSEMNVSTLELGDSALYLCASSLDRANEKLFFGSGTQLSVL.

CDR3 amino acids: CASSGLLAGGETQYF. The CDR3 region has the DNA TGTGCCAGCAGCGGACTCTTAGCGGGAGGCGAGACCCAGTACTTC. This rearrangement joins TRBV5-6 to TRBJ2-5; 10 bases are shared with TRBD2. The CDR3 is made up of 15 amino acids. V shed 4 bases, J shed 5 bases, and the junction held 8 bases outside the gene matches. Germline CDR1 is SGHDT and CDR2 is YYEEEE.

The genes are TRBV7-2 and TRBJ1-1, with 7 nucleotides matching TRBD1. The CDR3 has 14 amino acids. Trimming cost V 5 bases and J 1 base; bases outside gene matches: 4. In germline, CDR1 is SGHTA, CDR2 FQGNSA. This CDR3 reads CASSMGQTNTEAFF. CDR3 nucleotides: TGTGCCAGCAGCATGGGACAGACGAACACTGAAGCTTTCTTT.

The rearrangement links TRBV7-9 to TRBJ2-3, with 7 bases matching TRBD2. Germline V lookup: CDR1 SEHNR, CDR2 FQNEAQ (reference sequence). J gave up 2 bases and V 10 bases, and 9 bases lay outside the gene matches. The CDR3 extends over 14 amino acids. The CDR3 loop reads CATKKGGLTDTQYF. In DNA form, the CDR3 reads TGTGCCACTAAAAAGGGAGGGCTCACAGATACGCAGTATTTT.

This chain connects TRBV19 to TRBJ1-5, with D perhaps matching TRBD1 (6 bases). The germline CDR1 and CDR2 sequences are LNHDA and SQIVND (reference sequence). The CDR3 covers 14 residues. V was trimmed by 5 bases and J by 1 base, leaving 9 bases between them. The CDR3 coding sequence is TGTGCCAGTAGTCCGACAGGAAGCAATCAGCCCCAGCATTTT. It codes for CASSPTGSNQPQHF.

The chain links TRBV7-9 to TRBJ2-7; 11 nucleotides agree with TRBD1. From germline, CDR1 is SEHNR and CDR2 FQNEAQ (reference sequence). The CDR3 is made up of 15 amino acids. V trimming: 5 bases; J trimming: 2 bases; junction bases outside the gene matches: 5. In DNA form, the CDR3 reads TGTGCCAGCAGCAGGGACAGGGGGAACACCTACGAGCAGTACTTC. Translated: CASSRDRGNTYEQYF.

The chain uses TRBV19 and TRBJ1-1; a weak D match, TRBD1 (6 bases). The germline CDR1 and CDR2 sequences are LNHDA and SQIVND (reference sequence). Trimming removed 10 bases from V and 4 bases from J, with 19 bases in between. The CDR3 runs to 14 residues. In nucleotides, the CDR3 is TGTGCCACGGACGCAGGGGAAGGTATCACTGAAGCTTTCTTT. It encodes CATDAGEGITEAFF.

This clone was seen a few times. The chain combines TRBV4-3 with TRBJ1-4; tentative D call: TRBD1 (6 bases). The CDR3 spans 15 residues. The ends were cut back, 1 base at V and 0 bases at J, with 6 bases in the middle. Germline lookup yields CDR1 LGHNA and CDR2 YSLEER. The CDR3 sequence is CASSQGQATNEKLFF. The CDR3 DNA follows: TGCGCCAGCAGCCAAGGACAGGCAACTAATGAAAAACTGTTTTTT.

The V call is TRBV6-5, the J call TRBJ2-7; 12 nucleotides match TRBD1. Germline assignment: CDR1 MNHEY and CDR2 SVGAGI. With 6 bases clipped from V and 0 bases from J, the junction kept 3 bases outside the gene matches. The CDR3 has 15 amino acids. The chain's CDR3 is CASRTGQGASYEQYF. For the CDR3, the DNA is TGTGCCAGCAGAACGGGACAGGGGGCCTCCTACGAGCAGTACTTC.

V and J are TRBV5-1 and TRBJ2-1; D unclear. This CDR3 contains 14 residues. V shed 0 bases and J shed 8 bases, with 12 bases lying between them. The germline gives CDR1 SGHRS, CDR2 YFSETQ. The CDR3 sequence: CASSLAASLDEQFF. As DNA, the CDR3 is TGCGCCAGCAGCTTGGCCGCCTCCTTAGATGAGCAGTTCTTC.

The chain carries TRBV18 and TRBJ1-2, with D possibly TRBD1 on 5 matching bases. Germline assignment: CDR1 KGHSH and CDR2 LQKENI. V dropped 6 bases and J dropped 7 bases, with 15 bases sitting between them. The CDR3 covers 13 residues. In DNA, the CDR3 is TGTGCCAGCTCCCCCGGCGGGGCTGGTGGCTACACCTTC. Translating gives CASSPGGAGGYTF.